The text below deals with one T cell receptor beta chain. Profiled with immunoSEQ multiplex PCR; TCRdb holds only in-frame clones, not every one. The profile shows about 6,300 clones, around 90% of them singletons. This record comes from a study of blood T cell dynamics during melanoma immunotherapy. On the study more broadly: First-line therapy was either pembrolizumab or nivolumab with ipilimumab for metastatic melanoma.

Time point indicated: pre-treatment baseline. The germline V gene has CDR1 SGHVS and CDR2 FQNEAQ. With V trimmed by 2 bases and J by 6 bases, 12 bases remained unmatched. The CDR3 extends over 18 amino acids. The J gene is TRBJ2-1, the V gene TRBV7-8; 11 positions match TRBD2. This sequence was found in a human donor with melanoma. The sample consisted of cell-free DNA from blood, taken from a patient treated with checkpoint blockade. The CDR3 here is CASSLQGELAGAGNEQFF. The CDR3 nucleotides are TGTGCCAGCAGCTTACAGGGGGAACTAGCGGGGGCTGGCAATGAGCAGTTCTTC.